This note documents a single T cell receptor beta chain sequence. This entry belongs to a study of blood T cell repertoires in COVID-19. The CDR3 is 16 amino acids. V trimming: 0 bases; J trimming: 2 bases; junction bases outside the gene matches: 8. Germline lookup yields CDR1 SGDLS and CDR2 YYNGEE. Libraries were prepared by immunoSEQ multiplex PCR; TCRdb keeps only in-frame clonotypes and omits some of them. The table lists 20,000 to 25,000 clones, 70% to 90% of them singletons. The chain joins TRBV9 to TRBJ2-7; TRBD2 matches 7 bases. The source material was peripheral blood. This TCR came from a human donor with active COVID-19. The donor label of this sample is uncertain. The CDR3 DNA sequence: TGTGCCAGCAGCGTAGGGGGCCCAGCGGGGACCTACGAGCAGTACTTC. Its translation: CASSVGGPAGTYEQYF.